What follows are 17 T cell receptor beta chains derived from one specimen sequenced in a study of technical replicates of blood from several donors. The table came from immunoSEQ multiplex PCR; TCRdb's copy has only in-frame clones and leaves some out. The sample has about 69,000 clones, about 90% seen once; the top ten hold 4% to 5%. The sample taken for sequencing was PBMCs. The receptor source for this set is a human donor in good health. Some clones in this sample may be carry-over from other donors' samples.

This sequence joins TRBV30 and TRBJ2-2, with 7 bases identical to TRBD2. The CDR3 runs 14 residues. J was trimmed by 1 base and V by 3 bases; bases with no gene match: 2. Germline values: CDR1 GTSNPN, CDR2 SVGIG (reference sequence). In DNA form, the CDR3 reads TGTGCCTGGAGAGCGGGACGGAACACCGGGGAGCTGTTTTTT. Translating gives CAWRAGRNTGELFF.

This clone was counted only a few times. The rearrangement joins TRBV7-3 to TRBJ2-3, with 10 bases identical to TRBD2. Germline CDR1 reads SGHTA; CDR2 reads FQGTGA. V trimming: 5 bases; J trimming: 2 bases; junction bases outside the gene matches: 4. The CDR3 has 15 residues. This chain's CDR3 is CASSERGGDTDTQYF. The CDR3 DNA sequence: TGTGCCAGCAGCGAGCGGGGGGGGGACACAGATACGCAGTATTTT.

The rearrangement uses TRBV7-3 and TRBJ1-2; 7 positions agree with TRBD1. The CDR3 consists of 15 residues. Trimming cost V 0 bases and J 4 bases; bases outside gene matches: 5. Germline V gene lookup returns CDR1 SGHTA and CDR2 FQGTGA. The DNA for the CDR3 is TGTGCCAGCAGCTTAACTCGGGACAGAGTCTATGGCTACACCTTC. It specifies CASSLTRDRVYGYTF.

This rearrangement joins TRBV18 to TRBJ1-3; no clear D gene. Germline V CDR1 and CDR2: KGHSH, LQKENI. The V end lost 0 bases, the J end lost 2 bases, and 8 bases lay between the germline ends. This CDR3 is built from 15 residues. The CDR3 spells CASSPPGRPGNTIYF. The CDR3 region has the DNA TGTGCCAGCTCACCACCGGGGAGGCCTGGAAACACCATATATTTT. Using reference TRBV18 and TRBJ1-3 for the parts outside the CDR3, the full variable domain is NAGVMQNPRHLVRRRGQEARLRCSPMKGHSHVYWYRQLPEEGLKFMVYLQKENIIDESGMPKERFSAEFPKEGPSILRIQQVVRGDSAAYFCASSPPGRPGNTIYFGEGSWLTVV.

The chain couples TRBV7-3 to TRBJ2-1; tentatively, D is TRBD2 (7 bases). The V gene's germline CDR1 is SGHTA and CDR2 FQGTGA. The CDR3 is 15 residues long. Trimming took 1 base from V and 8 from J, leaving 15 bases between them. The CDR3 bases are TGTGCCAGCAGCTTAAACGGGGGGCCGTTAGATGAGCAGTTCTTC. Translated: CASSLNGGPLDEQFF. Full variable domain (missing parts from reference TRBV7-3 and TRBJ2-1): GAGVSQTPSNKVTEKGKYVELRCDPISGHTALYWYRQSLGQGPEFLIYFQGTGAADDSGLPNDRFFAVRPEGSVSTLKIQRTERGDSAVYLCASSLNGGPLDEQFFGPGTRLTVL.

The CDR3 spells CASSPDRGQPQHF. The CDR3 nucleotides are TGTGCCAGCAGCCCAGACAGGGGGCAGCCCCAGCATTTT. V and J are TRBV7-2 and TRBJ1-5, with 9 bases that match TRBD1. Germline trimming cut 5 bases from V and 7 bases from J; bases unmatched to any gene: 3. The CDR3 extends over 13 amino acids. Germline loops: CDR1 SGHTA, CDR2 FQGNSA.

This chain uses TRBV29-1 with TRBJ2-1; 8 nucleotides align to TRBD2. V gave up 4 bases and J gave up 1 base; unmatched junction bases: 6. CDR1 and CDR2 (germline): SQVTM, ANQGSEA. The CDR3 runs 15 residues. The CDR3: CSVVGTGGSYNEQFF. The CDR3 DNA is TGCAGCGTTGTGGGTACGGGGGGGTCCTACAATGAGCAGTTCTTC.

The genes are TRBV2 and TRBJ2-1; 16 bases agree with TRBD2. This CDR3 comprises 15 residues. Germline values: CDR1 SNHLY, CDR2 FYNNEI. V lost 3 bases and J lost 9; bases outside the gene matches: 2. This CDR3 reads CASSEGLAGGAEQFF. Written as DNA, the CDR3 is TGTGCCAGCAGTGAGGGACTAGCGGGAGGGGCTGAGCAGTTCTTC.

This clone came up once. This chain's CDR3 is CASSFDTAYEQYF. CDR3 bases: TGTGCCAGCAGCTTCGACACAGCCTACGAGCAGTACTTC. The rearrangement joins TRBV7-9 to TRBJ2-7, with D hard to call. V lost 3 bases to trimming and J lost 2 bases, with 8 bases between them. The CDR3 runs 13 residues. CDR1 and CDR2 from the germline V gene are SEHNR and FQNEAQ (reference sequence).

This sequence joins TRBV11-3 and TRBJ2-7; maybe TRBD1 (5 bases). The CDR3 loop spans 13 amino acids. CDR1 is SGHNT, CDR2 YENEEA, per germline. Trimming stripped 5 bases from V and 4 bases from J, with 12 bases between. The CDR3 loop is CASSGGATYEQYF. In DNA form, the CDR3 reads TGTGCCAGCAGCGGTGGGGCCACATACGAGCAGTACTTC.

The CDR3 loop is CASSYQLDRGAGELFF. The CDR3 DNA follows: TGTGCCAGCAGCTACCAATTGGACAGGGGGGCCGGGGAGCTGTTTTTT. The gene calls are TRBV5-4 and TRBJ2-2, with 10 bases lining up with TRBD1. The ends lost 3 bases at V and 6 bases at J; junction bases unmatched: 8. The CDR3 runs 16 residues. The V gene's germline CDR1 is SGHNT and CDR2 YYREEE (reference sequence).

The chain carries TRBV9 and TRBJ2-2; possible D gene TRBD1, 7 bases. Germline CDR1 reads SGDLS; CDR2 reads YYNGEE. This CDR3 is 16 amino acids long. V lost 4 bases to trimming and J lost 7 bases, with 20 bases between them. The CDR3 is CASSPHGTSGGGELFF. CDR3 nucleotide sequence: TGTGCCAGCAGCCCCCACGGGACTTCAGGGGGCGGGGAGCTGTTTTTT.

This chain connects TRBV4-2 to TRBJ2-2, with D perhaps TRBD2 (6 bases). V dropped 0 bases and J dropped 0 bases, with 11 bases sitting between them. The CDR3 runs 17 residues. Germline-derived CDR1 and CDR2 are LGHNA and YNFKEQ. CDR3 protein: CASSQDQRASNTGELFF. In DNA form, the CDR3 reads TGTGCCAGCAGCCAAGATCAGCGGGCCTCGAACACCGGGGAGCTGTTTTTT.

The chain is built from TRBV4-2 and TRBJ2-3; a weak D match, TRBD1 (6 bases). This CDR3 contains 20 residues. From germline, CDR1 is LGHNA and CDR2 YNFKEQ. Trimming took off 0 bases at V and 0 bases at J, with 22 bases between the two ends. The DNA for the CDR3 is TGTGCCAGCAGCCAAGAGGTTTCGACTGGGACACCTGCGAGCACAGATACGCAGTATTTT. Protein product: CASSQEVSTGTPASTDTQYF.

The chain links TRBV11-3 to TRBJ1-1; TRBD1 matches 8 bases. The germline gives CDR1 SGHNT, CDR2 YENEEA. J lost 0 bases, V lost 4 bases, and 7 bases had no gene match. The CDR3 length is 16 residues. For the CDR3, the DNA is TGTGCCAGCAGCTCCTCCCCAGGGGGCTTGAACACTGAAGCTTTCTTT. It encodes CASSSSPGGLNTEAFF.

This clone was seen a few times. The chain joins TRBV19 to TRBJ1-2; the match to TRBD1 covers 12 bases. Germline CDR1 LNHDA, CDR2 SQIVND (reference sequence). The CDR3 is made up of 15 amino acids. J gave up 8 bases and V 7 bases, and 11 bases lay outside the gene matches. The CDR3 loop is CASNRAGTGGAGYTF. CDR3 in DNA: TGTGCCAGTAACAGAGCCGGGACAGGGGGCGCGGGCTACACCTTC.

The chain is built from TRBV6-1 and TRBJ1-6; TRBD1 matches at 12 bases. The V gene end was trimmed by 4 bases and the J gene end by 10 bases; junction bases not matched to a gene: 5. This CDR3 region has 15 residues. Per germline, CDR1 MNHNS and CDR2 SASEGT. For the CDR3, the DNA is TGTGCCAGCAGTGCTTCCGGGACAGGGGGCTCACCCCTCCACTTT. Encoded protein: CASSASGTGGSPLHF.